This TCR beta chain appears in the sequencing data of a study of blood T cell repertoires in COVID-19. Libraries were prepared by immunoSEQ multiplex PCR; TCRdb keeps only in-frame clonotypes and omits some of them. The data hold 90,000 or so clones, with around 91% observed a single time. The TCR comes from a woman aged 80 or over with active or convalescent COVID-19. The sequenced material came from peripheral blood.

CDR3 sequence reads: CASSGTTSNHEQYF. In DNA, the CDR3 is TGTGCCAGCAGCGGGACGACTAGCAACCACGAGCAGTACTTC. The genes are TRBV9 and TRBJ2-7; TRBD2 aligns across 7 bases. In germline, CDR1 is SGDLS, CDR2 YYNGEE. After removal of 3 bases from V and 5 bases from J, the junction contained 8 bases not matched to a gene. This CDR3 has 14 amino acids.